The 26 T cell receptor beta chains below were found in one sample sequenced in a study of blood T cell repertoires in COVID-19. Only in-frame clones appear in the TCRdb table, and some are missing; sequencing was by immunoSEQ multiplex PCR. Altogether 100,000 to 150,000 clones are present, under 85% being singletons, with the ten largest covering approximately 12%. Material for sequencing was peripheral blood. The receptors stem from a man in his sixties with acute or convalescent COVID-19.

The V call is TRBV11-2, the J call TRBJ2-3; D possibly corresponds to TRBD2 (5 bases). V lost 1 base, J lost 0 bases, and 5 bases lay in between. CDR3 size: 14 residues. Germline CDR1 SGHAT, CDR2 FQNNGV. Here the CDR3 DNA reads TGTGCCAGCAGCTTAGCGGGGAGCACAGATACGCAGTATTTT. This translates into CASSLAGSTDTQYF.

The genes are TRBV15 and TRBJ2-1; D call uncertain. CDR1 and CDR2 from the germline V gene are LNHNV and YYDKDF (reference sequence). The CDR3 loop spans 16 amino acids. The V end was cut by 0 bases, the J end by 0 bases, with 9 bases between. CDR3 sequence: CATSRDNYLSYNEQFF. For the CDR3, the DNA is TGTGCCACCAGCAGAGATAACTACCTCTCCTACAATGAGCAGTTCTTC. The whole variable domain, remainder taken from reference TRBV15 and TRBJ2-1, is DAMVIQNPRYQVTQFGKPVTLSCSQTLNHNVMYWYQQKSSQAPKLLFHYYDKDFNNEADTPDNFQSRRPNTSFCFLDIRSPGLGDTAMYLCATSRDNYLSYNEQFFGPGTRLTVL.

This clone came up once. The chain joins TRBV27 to TRBJ1-4; 8 nucleotides agree with TRBD1. V shed 5 bases and J 8 bases; nucleotides not matched to a gene: 10. The CDR3 totals 15 residues. The V gene's germline CDR1 is MNHEY and CDR2 SMNVEV (reference sequence). CDR3 protein: CASSELQGEVEKLFF. The CDR3 DNA reads TGTGCCAGCAGTGAACTACAGGGGGAGGTAGAAAAACTGTTTTTT.

V is TRBV7-2 and J is TRBJ1-5; D remains ambiguous. The CDR3 is made up of 15 amino acids. The germline V gene has CDR1 SGHTA and CDR2 FQGNSA. The V gene lost 1 base and the J gene lost 1 base, with 8 bases spanning the gap. CDR3 DNA sequence: TGTGCCAGCAGCTTAGACAGTCAGAGCAATCAGCCCCAGCATTTT. It specifies CASSLDSQSNQPQHF.

For the CDR3, the DNA is TGTGCCAGCAGCTTGGTGGAGGGGGCGGGCAGTGAAGCTTTCTTT. This encodes CASSLVEGAGSEAFF. V and J are TRBV5-4 and TRBJ1-1, with 7 positions matching TRBD1. The length of the CDR3 is 15 residues. Germline CDR1 reads SGHNT; CDR2 reads YYREEE (reference sequence). V trimming: 0 bases; J trimming: 7 bases; junction bases outside the gene matches: 9. Complete variable domain (other parts from reference TRBV5-4 and TRBJ1-1): ETGVTQSPTHLIKTRGQQVTLRCSSQSGHNTVSWYQQALGQGPQFIFQYYREEENGRGNFPPRFSGLQFPNYSSELNVNALELDDSALYLCASSLVEGAGSEAFFGQGTRLTVV.

This clone was observed a handful of times. The chain carries TRBV29-1 and TRBJ1-2; 8 positions match TRBD1. CDR3 size: 12 residues. CDR1 and CDR2 from the germline V gene are SQVTM and ANQGSEA. Trimming at V came to 5 bases and at J to 5 bases, leaving 4 bases not matched to a gene. In DNA, the CDR3 is TGCAGCGTTTCCCAGGGGGCTTATGGCTACACCTTC. It translates to CSVSQGAYGYTF.

A single count supports this clone. The chain is built from TRBV4-1 and TRBJ1-4; 9 bases are shared with TRBD1. The CDR3 contains 15 residues. CDR1 MGHRA and CDR2 YSYEKL come from the germline V gene. The trim removed 4 bases at V and 8 bases at J, leaving 8 bases unmatched. The CDR3 DNA reads TGCGCCAGCAGCCGCACTGGGACAGGGTTCGAAAAACTGTTTTTT. Residues: CASSRTGTGFEKLFF.

This chain connects TRBV3-1 (or the pseudogene TRBV3-2) to TRBJ1-1; D is perhaps TRBD1 (6 bases). Germline CDR1 is LGHDT and CDR2 is YNNKEL (reference sequence). V was trimmed by 4 bases and J by 1 base, leaving 13 bases between them. This CDR3 comprises 15 residues. The chain's CDR3 is CASSLHGRGNTEAFF. The DNA for the CDR3 is TGTGCCAGCAGCCTGCACGGCAGGGGGAACACTGAAGCTTTCTTT.

This clone occurred once. The chain has TRBV28 and TRBJ1-1, with 7 bases aligning to TRBD1. The length of the CDR3 is 15 residues. Losses at the gene ends were 5 bases for V and 4 bases for J; bases not matched to a gene: 10. Germline V gene data show CDR1 as MDHEN and CDR2 as SYDVKM. The CDR3 bases are TGTGCCAGCAGTCCCATGGGGACAGTAGTCACTGAAGCTTTCTTT. Translated, it gives CASSPMGTVVTEAFF. Full variable domain (missing parts from reference TRBV28 and TRBJ1-1): DVKVTQSSRYLVKRTGEKVFLECVQDMDHENMFWYRQDPGLGLRLIYFSYDVKMKEKGDIPEGYSVSREKKERFSLILESASTNQTSMYLCASSPMGTVVTEAFFGQGTRLTVV.

The V gene is TRBV5-1, the J gene TRBJ2-5; 10 bases match TRBD1. CDR3 length: 16 amino acids. Germline-derived CDR1 and CDR2 are SGHRS and YFSETQ. The V gene end was trimmed by 3 bases and the J gene end by 3 bases; junction bases not matched to a gene: 8. CDR3 residues: CASSWGLGQGEETQYF. The CDR3 DNA reads as TGCGCCAGCAGCTGGGGGCTAGGACAGGGGGAAGAGACCCAGTACTTC.

The V call is TRBV10-3, the J call TRBJ1-5; D might be TRBD1 (5 bases). Germline CDR1 is ENHRY and CDR2 is SYGVKD. The CDR3 length is 17 residues. With 0 bases removed from V and 4 bases from J, the gap between germline ends came to 16 bases. This CDR3 is CAISESRGGGLNQPQHF. The CDR3 region has the DNA TGTGCCATCAGTGAGTCGCGGGGGGGAGGGCTAAATCAGCCCCAGCATTTT.

This clone appeared a single time. As DNA, the CDR3 is TGTGCCAGCAGTTTTAAACAGGGCAATGGCTACACCTTC. The encoded protein is CASSFKQGNGYTF. The chain couples TRBV27 to TRBJ1-2; the D gene is possibly TRBD1 (6 bases). The CDR3 covers 13 residues. V was clipped by 3 bases and J by 6 bases, with 11 bases between them. Germline values: CDR1 MNHEY, CDR2 SMNVEV (reference sequence).

The rearrangement uses TRBV2 and TRBJ1-1; perhaps TRBD1 as D (6 bases). Germline-derived CDR1 and CDR2 are SNHLY and FYNNEI. V dropped 7 bases and J dropped 1 base, with 13 bases sitting between them. This CDR3 has 14 amino acids. As DNA, the CDR3 is TGTGCCAGCACAGCAGGGGAGAGGAACACTGAAGCTTTCTTT. Its translation: CASTAGERNTEAFF.

The CDR3 region is CASSPKGGWTEAFF. DNA of the CDR3: TGCGCCAGCAGCCCGAAGGGAGGGTGGACTGAAGCTTTCTTT. The chain couples TRBV5-1 to TRBJ1-1; unclear D gene. V was clipped by 4 bases and J by 5 bases, with 15 bases between them. CDR3 length equals 14 residues. Germline assignment: CDR1 SGHRS and CDR2 YFSETQ.

This clone was observed a single time. The chain carries TRBV7-9 and TRBJ2-7, with D possibly being TRBD1 (6 bases). The ends were cut back, 5 bases at V and 5 bases at J, with 16 bases in the middle. This CDR3 is 14 amino acids long. Germline assignment: CDR1 SEHNR and CDR2 FQNEAQ (reference sequence). The CDR3 DNA follows: TGTGCCAGCAGCCCGCGGACAGACGGCGACGAGCAGTACTTC. Protein sequence: CASSPRTDGDEQYF.

This clone was seen once. V and J are TRBV6-1 and TRBJ2-7, with a tentative D call TRBD1 (6 bases). The CDR3 length is 16 residues. Trimming left V 4 bases short and J 3 bases short, with 19 bases between. Germline lookup yields CDR1 MNHNS and CDR2 SASEGT. The CDR3 spells CASSGSGGQMNYEQYF. As DNA, the CDR3 is TGTGCCAGCAGTGGATCAGGTGGACAGATGAACTACGAGCAGTACTTC.

This clone was detected a few times. This chain connects TRBV28 to TRBJ1-2; D is ambiguous. Trimming removed 3 bases from V and 5 bases from J, with 7 bases in between. This CDR3 is 12 amino acids long. Germline V gives CDR1 MDHEN, CDR2 SYDVKM. The CDR3 reads CASSFWAYGYTF. CDR3 DNA sequence: TGTGCCAGCAGTTTTTGGGCATATGGCTACACCTTC.

The chain uses TRBV7-8 and TRBJ2-7; 15 nucleotides line up with TRBD2. The germline V gene encodes CDR1 SGHVS and CDR2 FQNEAQ. This CDR3 has 14 residues. With V trimmed by 4 bases and J by 9 bases, 4 bases remained unmatched. The chain's CDR3 is CASSSPGLAGGQYF. CDR3 DNA: TGTGCCAGCAGCTCACCGGGACTAGCGGGAGGGCAGTACTTC.

CDR3 sequence: CASAGQGGEQYF. The CDR3 bases are TGTGCCAGCGCGGGACAGGGGGGCGAGCAGTACTTC. The chain couples TRBV28 to TRBJ2-7, with TRBD1 matching 11 bases. There are 12 residues in the CDR3. J gave up 6 bases and V 8 bases, and 3 bases lay outside the gene matches. Germline loops: CDR1 MDHEN, CDR2 SYDVKM. The entire variable domain, with the rest obtained from reference TRBV28 and TRBJ2-7, is as follows: DVKVTQSSRYLVKRTGEKVFLECVQDMDHENMFWYRQDPGLGLRLIYFSYDVKMKEKGDIPEGYSVSREKKERFSLILESASTNQTSMYLCASAGQGGEQYFGPGTRLTVT.

Only one count was recorded for this clone. The chain carries TRBV7-3 and TRBJ2-5; 7 bases are shared with TRBD1. The length of the CDR3 is 14 residues. Germline lookup yields CDR1 SGHTA and CDR2 FQGTGA. Trimming cost V 6 bases and J 4 bases; bases outside gene matches: 8. DNA for the CDR3: TGTGCCAGCAGTTCAACAGGGGCAGGAGAGACCCAGTACTTC. Encoded protein: CASSSTGAGETQYF.

This clone was seen a single time. The gene calls are TRBV9 and TRBJ2-1, with D perhaps TRBD1 (6 bases). CDR1 is SGDLS, CDR2 YYNGEE, per germline. The V end lost 4 bases, the J end lost 4 bases, and 15 bases lay between the germline ends. The CDR3 contains 15 residues. CDR3 in DNA: TGTGCCAGCAGCAAAGAGGGGGAGTTTTACAATGAGCAGTTCTTC. Encoded protein: CASSKEGEFYNEQFF.

This chain joins TRBV19 and TRBJ2-1, with 9 nucleotides matching TRBD2. Germline V gene lookup returns CDR1 LNHDA and CDR2 SQIVND (reference sequence). CDR3 size: 16 residues. Unmatched junction bases numbered 7, after V lost 0 bases and J lost 7 bases. The CDR3 bases are TGTGCCAGTAGTATAGAGGGGACTAGCTGGGTGAATGAGCAGTTCTTC. Protein: CASSIEGTSWVNEQFF.

V is TRBV5-8 and J is TRBJ1-2; no firm D call. The CDR3 spans 13 residues. Trimming removed 2 bases at V and 3 bases at J, with 8 bases between. Germline-derived CDR1 and CDR2 are SGHTS and YDEGEE. In nucleotides, the CDR3 is TGTGCCAGCAGCTTCACACGATACTATGGCTACACCTTC. It encodes CASSFTRYYGYTF. The whole variable domain, remainder taken from reference TRBV5-8 and TRBJ1-2, is EAGVTQSPTHLIKTRGQQATLRCSPISGHTSVYWYQQALGLGLQFLLWYDEGEERNRGNFPPRFSGRQFPNYSSELNVNALELEDSALYLCASSFTRYYGYTFGSGTRLTVV.

V gene TRBV4-1 combines with J gene TRBJ2-3, with D tentatively TRBD2 (5 bases). This CDR3 spans 16 amino acids. The V and J ends lost 1 base and 5 bases respectively, with 16 bases between them. CDR1 is MGHRA, CDR2 YSYEKL, per germline. Written as DNA, the CDR3 is TGCGCCAGCAGCCAAGGGCGGGCCCTGGCCCGAGATACGCAGTATTTT. Amino acid sequence: CASSQGRALARDTQYF.

This chain connects TRBV12-3 or TRBV12-4 to TRBJ1-2, with a weak D call TRBD1 (6 bases). V was clipped by 4 bases and J by 8 bases, with 14 bases between them. This CDR3 is 13 amino acids long. CDR3: CASSSTGSGGYTF. CDR3 nucleotides: TGTGCCAGCAGTTCCACAGGGTCGGGAGGCTACACCTTC.

This chain connects TRBV28 to TRBJ2-5, with 13 bases matching TRBD2. This CDR3 comprises 18 residues. Germline trimming cut 6 bases from V and 5 bases from J; bases unmatched to any gene: 15. In germline, CDR1 is MDHEN, CDR2 SYDVKM. The CDR3 reads CASSPMDTSGRARETQYF. As DNA, the CDR3 is TGTGCCAGCAGCCCCATGGATACTAGCGGGAGGGCCCGCGAGACCCAGTACTTC. Using reference TRBV28 and TRBJ2-5 for the parts outside the CDR3, the full variable domain is DVKVTQSSRYLVKRTGEKVFLECVQDMDHENMFWYRQDPGLGLRLIYFSYDVKMKEKGDIPEGYSVSREKKERFSLILESASTNQTSMYLCASSPMDTSGRARETQYFGPGTRLLVL.